The 14 T cell receptor beta chains below come from one sample, sequenced in a study of CD8+CD57+ T cells in acquired aplastic anemia. In patients chosen for sequencing, flow cytometry had shown CD8+CD57+ cell expansion. Genomic DNA, serving as template, underwent TCR beta VDJ and CDR3 profiling. TCRdb reanalysed the reads using MiXCR and keeps one entry per CDR3 protein. This sample has 180,000 or so distinct CDR3 sequences, with 48% found just once. Sample: sorted CD4+, CD8+, or CD8+CD57+ T cells (not recorded which) from PBMCs. These receptor sequences come from a human donor with aplastic anemia.

This clonotype was detected many times. The CDR3 nucleotides are TGTGCCAGTGGGGGCAGGGGCAATAATAAGGATAATTCACCCCTCCACTTT. This codes for CASGGRGNNKDNSPLHF. The chain is built from TRBV19 and TRBJ1-6; tentative D call: TRBD1 (6 bases). CDR1 and CDR2 (germline): LNHDA, SQIVND (reference sequence). V lost 8 bases and J lost 5, with 22 bases in between. CDR3 length: 17 residues.

This clonotype was seen at least ten times. The chain is built from TRBV12-3 or TRBV12-4 and TRBJ2-2; 8 bases are shared with TRBD2. Unmatched junction bases numbered 4, after V lost 7 bases and J lost 3 bases. The CDR3 has 14 residues. CDR3 sequence: CASTTSGYTGELFF. The CDR3 DNA reads TGTGCCAGCACCACTAGCGGATACACCGGGGAGCTGTTTTTT.

The chain has TRBV10-3 and TRBJ1-1, with TRBD1 identical over 7 bases. The CDR3 runs 15 residues. CDR1 and CDR2 from the germline V gene are ENHRY and SYGVKD. The V segment lost 5 bases and the J segment 0 bases; nucleotides outside the gene matches: 6. CDR3 loop: CAISRDDRVNTEAFF. As DNA, the CDR3 is TGTGCCATCAGTCGAGACGACAGGGTGAACACTGAAGCTTTCTTT.

This clonotype was recorded at least ten times. The chain couples TRBV29-1 to TRBJ1-2, with D hard to call. The V gene's germline CDR1 is SQVTM and CDR2 ANQGSEA. V shed 0 bases and J shed 4 bases, with 12 bases lying between them. The CDR3 runs to 14 residues. The CDR3 nucleotides are TGCAGCGTTGAAGAAAAGGGTAGGATCTATGGCTACACCTTC. As protein: CSVEEKGRIYGYTF.

The table lists this clonotype with a few counts. The chain couples TRBV3-1 to TRBJ1-1; D might be TRBD1 (6 bases). The CDR3 extends over 13 amino acids. Trimming cost V 4 bases and J 4 bases, with 10 bases left between them. Germline CDR1 reads LGHDT; CDR2 reads YNNKEL (reference sequence). The CDR3 DNA reads TGTGCCAGCAGCCCAGGGGCAGCCACTGAAGCTTTCTTT. Its translation is CASSPGAATEAFF.

The chain combines TRBV4-3 with TRBJ1-6, with 11 bases matching TRBD1. The V and J ends lost 0 bases and 8 bases, in that order; junction bases with no gene match: 6. Germline V gene lookup returns CDR1 LGHNA and CDR2 YSLEER. The CDR3 loop spans 17 amino acids. CDR3 region: CASSQDWTGGADSPLHF. DNA of the CDR3: TGCGCCAGCAGCCAAGATTGGACAGGGGGCGCGGATTCACCCCTCCACTTT.

This chain joins TRBV7-9 and TRBJ1-2; TRBD1 is a possible D gene (5 bases). The CDR3 covers 13 residues. Per germline, CDR1 SEHNR and CDR2 FQNEAQ (reference sequence). V was trimmed by 4 bases and J by 6 bases, leaving 12 bases between them. The CDR3 spells CASSYQGANGYTF. In nucleotides, the CDR3 is TGTGCCAGCAGCTACCAAGGGGCAAATGGCTACACCTTC.

The V gene is TRBV7-9, the J gene TRBJ2-7, with TRBD1 identical over 8 bases. The CDR3 is 15 amino acids. Germline lookup yields CDR1 SEHNR and CDR2 FQNEAQ (reference sequence). J was trimmed by 7 bases and V by 2 bases; bases with no gene match: 10. The CDR3 nucleotides are TGTGCCAGCAGCTTAAGAAGGAGACAGGGGACAGAGCAGTACTTC. Translating gives CASSLRRRQGTEQYF.

V and J are TRBV10-1 and TRBJ1-2; D might be TRBD1 (5 bases). CDR1 and CDR2 from the germline V gene are WNHNN and SYGVQD (reference sequence). The CDR3 covers 13 residues. V lost 7 bases, J lost 6 bases, and 15 bases lay in between. The CDR3, as DNA: TGCGCCAGCATAGGCTGGCAGGGAAATGGCTACACCTTC. Its translation: CASIGWQGNGYTF.

This clonotype occurred many times. The chain carries TRBV4-3 and TRBJ2-3, with no clear D. The V end was cut by 3 bases, the J end by 3 bases, with 19 bases between. CDR1 and CDR2 (germline): LGHNA, YSLEER. CDR3 length: 17 amino acids. The CDR3 sequence is CASSQGAVDFRTDTQYF. DNA for the CDR3: TGCGCCAGCAGCCAGGGTGCAGTAGACTTTAGGACAGATACGCAGTATTTT.

The table lists this clonotype with a few counts. J is TRBJ1-6 and V is TRBV25-1; TRBD1 agrees at 11 bases. Germline lookup yields CDR1 MGHDK and CDR2 SYGVNS. The V and J ends lost 6 bases and 13 bases, in that order; junction bases with no gene match: 5. This CDR3 is 13 amino acids long. CDR3 nucleotides: TGTGCCAGCAGGGGACAGGGGGTTCGGCCCCTCCACTTT. Amino acids: CASRGQGVRPLHF.

The V and J genes are TRBV7-2 and TRBJ2-6, with D hard to call. CDR3 length: 13 residues. Germline assignment: CDR1 SGHTA and CDR2 FQGNSA. V lost 8 bases and J 5 bases, leaving 10 bases between the germline ends. The CDR3 loop is CASLGSWANVLTF. CDR3 coding DNA: TGTGCCAGCCTGGGATCCTGGGCCAACGTCCTGACTTTC.

In nucleotides, the CDR3 is TGTGCCAGCAGCCGCGGAGACTCCTACGAGCAGTACTTC. Residues: CASSRGDSYEQYF. The genes are TRBV14 and TRBJ2-7; D ambiguous. V lost 4 bases, J lost 0 bases, and 7 bases lay in between. The CDR3 covers 13 residues. The V gene's germline CDR1 is SGHDN and CDR2 FVKESK.

This clonotype was seen repeatedly, ten times or more. This sequence joins TRBV18 and TRBJ1-2; TRBD1 is a possible D gene (5 bases). Between the trimmed V and J ends, which lost 8 bases and 4 bases, there was a span of 20 bases. The germline gives CDR1 KGHSH, CDR2 LQKENI. This CDR3 spans 15 amino acids. The CDR3 bases are TGTGCCAGCGCATCCGGGACGTCCACCCGCTATGGCTACACCTTC. It yields the protein CASASGTSTRYGYTF.